These 3 T cell receptor beta chains share one sample of origin, sequenced in a study of CD8 T cells in Susac syndrome. RNA in amounts of roughly 0.5 to 1 ug was reverse transcribed with random hexamers. TCRdb itself ran the immunoSEQ multiplex PCR reads through MiXCR, one entry per CDR3 protein. The profile shows approximately 120,000 distinct CDR3 sequences, over 90% of them singletons. Sequencing used CD4+ T cells from PBMCs. The receptors stem from a human donor in good health.

The V and J genes are TRBV5-1 and TRBJ2-1; 11 nucleotides agree with TRBD2. Germline V gene sequence: CDR1 SGHRS, CDR2 YFSETQ. The CDR3 has 14 amino acids. V trimming: 3 bases; J trimming: 7 bases; junction bases outside the gene matches: 3. The CDR3 sequence is CASSYSGGANEQFF. CDR3 DNA: TGCGCCAGCAGCTATAGCGGGGGGGCGAATGAGCAGTTCTTC.

Note on this clonotype: The junction differs from germline at one of its ends, possibly a read error. V gene TRBV12-3 or TRBV12-4 combines with J gene TRBJ2-1, with D uncertain. This CDR3 has 13 amino acids. The CDR3 loop reads CASTLRSYNEQFF. The CDR3 DNA reads as TGTGCCAGCACTTTACGATCCTACAATGAGCAGTTCTTC.

This clonotype occurred once. The genes are TRBV6-5 and TRBJ1-2; 7 bases line up with TRBD1. Germline V gene lookup returns CDR1 MNHEY and CDR2 SVGAGI. V was pared by 7 bases and J by 6 bases, with 8 bases of the junction left unmatched. This CDR3 comprises 13 residues. Here the CDR3 reads CASTRGSTDGYTF. The CDR3 DNA reads as TGTGCCAGCACCAGGGGGTCTACAGATGGCTACACCTTC.